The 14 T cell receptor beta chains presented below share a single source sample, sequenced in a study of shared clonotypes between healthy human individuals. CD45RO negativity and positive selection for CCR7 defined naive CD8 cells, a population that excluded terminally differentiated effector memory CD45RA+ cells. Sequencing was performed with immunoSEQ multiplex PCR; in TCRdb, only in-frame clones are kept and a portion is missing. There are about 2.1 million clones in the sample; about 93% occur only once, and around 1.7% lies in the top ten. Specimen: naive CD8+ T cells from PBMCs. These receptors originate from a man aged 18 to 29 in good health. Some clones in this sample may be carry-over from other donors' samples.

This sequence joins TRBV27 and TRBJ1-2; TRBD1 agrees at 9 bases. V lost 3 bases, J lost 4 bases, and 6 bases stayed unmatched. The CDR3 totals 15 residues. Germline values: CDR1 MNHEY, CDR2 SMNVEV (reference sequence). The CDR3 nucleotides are TGTGCCAGCAGTTTGACAGGGGGTGGTGGCTATGGCTACACCTTC. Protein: CASSLTGGGGYGYTF.

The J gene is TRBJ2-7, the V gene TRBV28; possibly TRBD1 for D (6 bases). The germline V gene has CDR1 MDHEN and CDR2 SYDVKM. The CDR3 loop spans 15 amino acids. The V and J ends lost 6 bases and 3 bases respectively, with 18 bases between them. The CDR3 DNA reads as TGTGCCAGCAGCTCTCGGGCAGGGGAATTCTACGAGCAGTACTTC. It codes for CASSSRAGEFYEQYF. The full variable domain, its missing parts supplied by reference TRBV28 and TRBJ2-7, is DVKVTQSSRYLVKRTGEKVFLECVQDMDHENMFWYRQDPGLGLRLIYFSYDVKMKEKGDIPEGYSVSREKKERFSLILESASTNQTSMYLCASSSRAGEFYEQYFGPGTRLTVT.

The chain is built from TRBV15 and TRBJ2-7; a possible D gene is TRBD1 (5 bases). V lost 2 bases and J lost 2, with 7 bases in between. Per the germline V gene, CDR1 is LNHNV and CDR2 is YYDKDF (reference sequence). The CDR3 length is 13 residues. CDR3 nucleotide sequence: TGTGCCACCAGCAGAACAGGCCCCTACGAGCAGTACTTC. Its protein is CATSRTGPYEQYF.

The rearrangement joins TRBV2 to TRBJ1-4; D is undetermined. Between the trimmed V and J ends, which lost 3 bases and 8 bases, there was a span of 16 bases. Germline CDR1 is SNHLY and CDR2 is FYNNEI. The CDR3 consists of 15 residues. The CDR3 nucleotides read TGTGCCAGCAGTGATAACCGGGGTCTAGGAGAAAAACTGTTTTTT. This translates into CASSDNRGLGEKLFF.

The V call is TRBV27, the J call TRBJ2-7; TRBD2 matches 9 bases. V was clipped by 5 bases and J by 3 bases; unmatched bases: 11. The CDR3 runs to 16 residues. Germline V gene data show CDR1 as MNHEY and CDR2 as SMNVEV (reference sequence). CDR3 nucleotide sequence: TGTGCCAGCAGTGGGGTATCGGGACTAGCCCTCTACGAGCAGTACTTC. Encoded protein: CASSGVSGLALYEQYF.

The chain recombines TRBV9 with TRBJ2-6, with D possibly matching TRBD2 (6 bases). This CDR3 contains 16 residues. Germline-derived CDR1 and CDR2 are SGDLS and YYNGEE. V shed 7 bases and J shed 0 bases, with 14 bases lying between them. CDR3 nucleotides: TGTGCCAGCGGGGCGGGGATCCACTCTGGGGCCAACGTCCTGACTTTC. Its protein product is CASGAGIHSGANVLTF.

CDR3 residues: CASSQESKHYEQYF. Here the CDR3 DNA reads TGCGCCAGCAGCCAAGAGAGTAAGCACTACGAGCAGTACTTC. This chain joins TRBV4-3 and TRBJ2-7; D is undetermined. From germline, CDR1 is LGHNA and CDR2 YSLEER. CDR3 length: 14 residues. Trimming pared 0 bases from V and 3 bases from J, leaving 9 bases between.

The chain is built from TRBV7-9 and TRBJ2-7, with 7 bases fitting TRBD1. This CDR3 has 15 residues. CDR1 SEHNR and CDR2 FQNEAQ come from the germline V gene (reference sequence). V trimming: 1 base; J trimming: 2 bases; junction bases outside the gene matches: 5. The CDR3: CASSLVRQGAYEQYF. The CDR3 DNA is TGTGCCAGCAGCTTAGTAAGGCAGGGGGCCTACGAGCAGTACTTC. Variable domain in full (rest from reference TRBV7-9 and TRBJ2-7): DTGVSQNPRHKITKRGQNVTFRCDPISEHNRLYWYRQTLGQGPEFLTYFQNEAQLEKSRLLSDRFSAERPKGSFSTLEIQRTEQGDSAMYLCASSLVRQGAYEQYFGPGTRLTVT.

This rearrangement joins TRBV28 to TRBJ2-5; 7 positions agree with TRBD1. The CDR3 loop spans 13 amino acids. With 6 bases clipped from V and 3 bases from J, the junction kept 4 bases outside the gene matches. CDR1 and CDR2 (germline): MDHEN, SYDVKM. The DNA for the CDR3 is TGTGCCAGCAGGGGACAGCCCGAAGAGACCCAGTACTTC. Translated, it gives CASRGQPEETQYF.

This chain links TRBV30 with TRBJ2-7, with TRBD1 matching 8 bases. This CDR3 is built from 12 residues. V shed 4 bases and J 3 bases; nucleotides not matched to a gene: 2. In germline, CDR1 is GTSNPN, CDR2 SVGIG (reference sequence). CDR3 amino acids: CAWTGGHYEQYF. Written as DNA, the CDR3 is TGTGCCTGGACAGGGGGCCACTACGAGCAGTACTTC. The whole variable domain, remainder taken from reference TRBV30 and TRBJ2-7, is SQTIHQWPATLVQPVGSPLSLECTVEGTSNPNLYWYRQAAGRGLQLLFYSVGIGQISSEVPQNLSASRPQDRQFILSSKKLLLSDSGFYLCAWTGGHYEQYFGPGTRLTVT.

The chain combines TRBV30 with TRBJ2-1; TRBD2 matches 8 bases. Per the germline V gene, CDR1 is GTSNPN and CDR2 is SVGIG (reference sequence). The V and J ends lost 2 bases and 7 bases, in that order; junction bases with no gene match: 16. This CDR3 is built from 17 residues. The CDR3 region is CAWSTHRGAGVTNEQFF. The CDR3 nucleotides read TGTGCCTGGAGTACTCACCGCGGAGCGGGAGTTACTAATGAGCAGTTCTTC.

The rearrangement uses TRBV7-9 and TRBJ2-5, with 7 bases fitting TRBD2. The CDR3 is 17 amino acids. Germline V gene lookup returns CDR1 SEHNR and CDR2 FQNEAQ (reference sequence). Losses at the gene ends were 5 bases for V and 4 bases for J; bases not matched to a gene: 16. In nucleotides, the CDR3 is TGTGCCAGCAGCCCCCCGATCGGGGGAGGGAAGGGAGAGACCCAGTACTTC. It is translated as CASSPPIGGGKGETQYF.

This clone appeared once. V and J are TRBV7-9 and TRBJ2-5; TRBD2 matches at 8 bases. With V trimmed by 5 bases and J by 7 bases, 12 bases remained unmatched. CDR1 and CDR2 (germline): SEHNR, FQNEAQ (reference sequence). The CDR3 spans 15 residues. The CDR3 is CASSPIVGLAGTQYF. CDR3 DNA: TGTGCCAGCAGCCCAATTGTGGGCCTAGCGGGGACCCAGTACTTC.

The CDR3 DNA follows: TGTGCCAGCAGCATTAGTACTGAGCAGTTCTTC. Amino acid sequence: CASSISTEQFF. V usage is TRBV14 and J usage is TRBJ2-1; D is undetermined. Germline lookup yields CDR1 SGHDN and CDR2 FVKESK. Trimming left V 5 bases short and J 9 bases short, with 8 bases between. This CDR3 is built from 11 residues.